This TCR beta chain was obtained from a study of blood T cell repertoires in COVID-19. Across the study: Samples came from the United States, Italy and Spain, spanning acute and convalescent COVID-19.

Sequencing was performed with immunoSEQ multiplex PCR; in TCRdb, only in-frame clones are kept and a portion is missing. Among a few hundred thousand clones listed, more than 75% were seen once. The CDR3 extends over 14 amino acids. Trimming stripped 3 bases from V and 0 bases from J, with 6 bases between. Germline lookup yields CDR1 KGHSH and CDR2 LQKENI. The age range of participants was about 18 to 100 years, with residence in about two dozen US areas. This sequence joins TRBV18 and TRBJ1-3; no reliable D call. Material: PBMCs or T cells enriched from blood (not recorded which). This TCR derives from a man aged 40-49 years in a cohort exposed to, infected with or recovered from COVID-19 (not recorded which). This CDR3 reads CASSPVSSGNTIYF. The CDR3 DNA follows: TGTGCCAGCTCACCGGTCAGCTCTGGAAACACCATATATTTT.